A single sample gave rise to the 29 T cell receptor beta chains below, sequenced in a study of T cell repertoires and HLA-DP antigens. Antigens of these TCRs are unknown. The table came from immunoSEQ multiplex PCR; TCRdb's copy has only in-frame clones and leaves some out. This sample has around 90,000 clones, with approximately 86% found just once. Sequences were obtained from CD4+ T cells from PBMCs. The receptor source for this set is a man over 45 in good health and CMV-seronegative.

The J gene is TRBJ2-2, the V gene TRBV11-3; 7 nucleotides agree with TRBD1. This CDR3 spans 16 amino acids. Germline assignment: CDR1 SGHNT and CDR2 YENEEA. The trim removed 5 bases at V and 4 bases at J, leaving 10 bases unmatched. CDR3 sequence (DNA): TGTGCCAGCAGCCCGATAGGGACAGCCTTCACCGGGGAGCTGTTTTTT. Protein product: CASSPIGTAFTGELFF.

The chain joins TRBV18 to TRBJ2-5, with 7 bases aligning to TRBD1. Germline assignment: CDR1 KGHSH and CDR2 LQKENI. The CDR3 loop spans 15 amino acids. Trimming took 2 bases from V and 7 from J; bases not matched to a gene: 10. The CDR3 nucleotides are TGTGCCAGCTCACCATCGACAGGGTTAAGCGGGACCCAGTACTTC. It encodes CASSPSTGLSGTQYF.

This chain links TRBV7-2 with TRBJ2-7; TRBD1 is a possible D gene (6 bases). The CDR3 length is 14 residues. V lost 4 bases and J lost 9, with 19 bases in between. Germline V gives CDR1 SGHTA, CDR2 FQGNSA. The CDR3 region has the DNA TGTGCCAGCAGCTCCCGGGACACTGTACGTGGGCAGTACTTC. Residues: CASSSRDTVRGQYF.

The chain joins TRBV7-8 to TRBJ2-5; perhaps TRBD2 as D (5 bases). This CDR3 is built from 14 residues. CDR1 SGHVS and CDR2 FQNEAQ come from the germline V gene. Trimming took off 10 bases at V and 1 base at J, with 16 bases between the two ends. The CDR3 spells CATSPRETQETQYF. CDR3 nucleotide sequence: TGTGCCACCTCGCCTAGGGAGACCCAAGAGACCCAGTACTTC.

The rearrangement links TRBV7-2 to TRBJ2-1; D gene uncertain. Germline assignment: CDR1 SGHTA and CDR2 FQGNSA. Trimming took 4 bases from V and 6 from J, leaving 13 bases between them. This CDR3 is built from 14 residues. In nucleotides, the CDR3 is TGTGCCAGCAGCTCCTCTAGGGTGGTCAATGAGCAGTTCTTC. Residues: CASSSSRVVNEQFF. The complete variable domain, with remaining parts taken from reference TRBV7-2 and TRBJ2-1, reads GAGVSQSPSNKVTEKGKDVELRCDPISGHTALYWYRQSLGQGLEFLIYFQGNSAPDKSGLPSDRFSAERTGGSVSTLTIQRTQQEDSAVYLCASSSSRVVNEQFFGPGTRLTVL.

V gene TRBV7-2 combines with J gene TRBJ2-3; D gene ambiguous. The germline V gene encodes CDR1 SGHTA and CDR2 FQGNSA. V was clipped by 1 base and J by 6 bases, with 11 bases between them. The CDR3 is made up of 14 amino acids. DNA for the CDR3: TGTGCCAGCAGCTTAGTTGATCACTCTGATACGCAGTATTTT. Translating it yields CASSLVDHSDTQYF.

This clone was detected only once. The chain is built from TRBV27 and TRBJ2-7; perhaps TRBD1 as D (5 bases). Between the trimmed V and J ends, which lost 6 bases and 6 bases, there was a span of 15 bases. The CDR3 has 13 amino acids. Germline CDR1 is MNHEY and CDR2 is SMNVEV (reference sequence). The CDR3 region has the DNA TGTGCCAGCAGATCACGACAGTTCGGCGAGCAGTACTTC. As protein: CASRSRQFGEQYF.

The chain combines TRBV7-9 with TRBJ1-2; TRBD1 aligns across 7 bases. CDR3 length equals 14 residues. The junction had 7 bases not matched to a gene; V was cut back by 5 bases and J by 4 bases. The germline gives CDR1 SEHNR, CDR2 FQNEAQ (reference sequence). The CDR3 bases are TGTGCCAGCAGCACCCAGGGGGTGAGCTATGGCTACACCTTC. It translates to CASSTQGVSYGYTF.

This CDR3 is CASSLRALYEQYF. CDR3 in DNA: TGTGCCAGCAGCCTCCGGGCCCTCTACGAGCAGTACTTC. This chain links TRBV7-2 with TRBJ2-7; D is unresolved. V lost 5 bases, J lost 3 bases, and 11 bases lay in between. CDR3 length: 13 residues. Germline assignment: CDR1 SGHTA and CDR2 FQGNSA. The variable domain in full, with the rest retrieved from reference TRBV7-2 and TRBJ2-7, is GAGVSQSPSNKVTEKGKDVELRCDPISGHTALYWYRQSLGQGLEFLIYFQGNSAPDKSGLPSDRFSAERTGGSVSTLTIQRTQQEDSAVYLCASSLRALYEQYFGPGTRLTVT.

The V gene is TRBV30, the J gene TRBJ1-1; D is undetermined. Germline CDR1 is GTSNPN and CDR2 is SVGIG (reference sequence). The length of the CDR3 is 13 residues. V was shortened by 0 bases and J by 2 bases, with 7 bases between the two germline ends. The CDR3 is CAWSVILNTEAFF. The CDR3 DNA follows: TGTGCCTGGAGTGTTATCCTCAACACTGAAGCTTTCTTT.

In DNA form, the CDR3 reads TGTGCCAGCCGTAGCGGGGGGGAGGGCACCGGGGAGCTGTTTTTT. This encodes CASRSGGEGTGELFF. V and J are TRBV7-2 and TRBJ2-2; 11 nucleotides match TRBD2. The ends lost 8 bases at V and 4 bases at J; junction bases unmatched: 6. Germline V gives CDR1 SGHTA, CDR2 FQGNSA. There are 15 residues in the CDR3.

A few counts support this clone. This chain uses TRBV7-9 with TRBJ1-4, with D possibly TRBD1 on 6 matching bases. Germline CDR1 reads SEHNR; CDR2 reads FQNEAQ (reference sequence). Trimming removed 5 bases at V and 8 bases at J, with 15 bases between. The CDR3 length is 14 residues. Written as DNA, the CDR3 is TGTGCCAGCAGCGGCAGGGGATCGCGGGAAAAACTGTTTTTT. Protein sequence: CASSGRGSREKLFF.

This chain connects TRBV9 to TRBJ1-6; D is uncertain. The CDR3 spans 13 residues. Germline V gives CDR1 SGDLS, CDR2 YYNGEE. Between the trimmed V and J ends, which lost 3 bases and 7 bases, there was a span of 8 bases. CDR3: CASSAGLNSPLHF. DNA for the CDR3: TGTGCCAGCAGCGCAGGACTGAATTCACCCCTCCACTTT.

The chain links TRBV21-1 to TRBJ2-3. TRBV21-1 is a pseudogene. The length of the CDR3 is 14 residues. The CDR3 reads CASSKVKVPDTQYF. The DNA of the CDR3 is TGTGCCAGCAGCAAAGTTAAGGTCCCAGATACGCAGTATTTT.

This clone was found once. The chain is built from TRBV28 and TRBJ1-2; 7 bases are a match to TRBD1. This CDR3 spans 12 amino acids. The V gene end was trimmed by 10 bases and the J gene end by 9 bases; junction bases not matched to a gene: 11. CDR1 MDHEN and CDR2 SYDVKM come from the germline V gene. Here the CDR3 DNA reads TGTGCCACGGAAGACAGGGAAAGAAGCTACACCTTC. As protein: CATEDRERSYTF.

The chain has TRBV5-1 and TRBJ2-7; no reliable D call. CDR1 is SGHRS and CDR2 is YFSETQ in the germline V gene. Trimming cost V 0 bases and J 2 bases, with 12 bases left between them. The CDR3 runs to 15 residues. The CDR3 spells CASSLAVAAPYEQYF. The CDR3 DNA sequence: TGCGCCAGCAGCTTGGCAGTGGCAGCTCCCTACGAGCAGTACTTC. Full variable domain (missing parts from reference TRBV5-1 and TRBJ2-7): KAGVTQTPRYLIKTRGQQVTLSCSPISGHRSVSWYQQTPGQGLQFLFEYFSETQRNKGNFPGRFSGRQFSNSRSEMNVSTLELGDSALYLCASSLAVAAPYEQYFGPGTRLTVT.

The rearrangement uses TRBV6-6 and TRBJ2-7; 12 bases are a match to TRBD1. V shed 2 bases and J 4 bases; nucleotides not matched to a gene: 6. The germline V gene has CDR1 MNHNY and CDR2 SVGAGI (reference sequence). The CDR3 is made up of 16 amino acids. CDR3 coding DNA: TGTGCCAGCAGTTACGGGACAGGGGGCGAGGGTTACGAGCAGTACTTC. It yields the protein CASSYGTGGEGYEQYF.

This sequence joins TRBV20-1 and TRBJ1-2; D gene uncertain. Trimming shortened V by 3 bases and J by 5 bases, and 7 bases separated the two germline ends. CDR3 length: 11 amino acids. Germline loops: CDR1 DFQATT, CDR2 SNEGSKA (reference sequence). The CDR3 is CSASTVYGYTF. Here the CDR3 DNA reads TGCAGTGCTAGCACAGTTTATGGCTACACCTTC.

This chain links TRBV19 with TRBJ2-2; the match to TRBD2 covers 13 bases. After removal of 4 bases from V and 8 bases from J, the junction contained 4 bases not matched to a gene. In germline, CDR1 is LNHDA, CDR2 SQIVND (reference sequence). The CDR3 consists of 15 residues. DNA for the CDR3: TGTGCCAGTAGTAAAAGGACTAGCGGGAGTGGGGAGCTGTTTTTT. This codes for CASSKRTSGSGELFF.

The gene calls are TRBV6-6 and TRBJ2-1, with D perhaps assigned TRBD1 or TRBD2 (5 bases each). Germline-derived CDR1 and CDR2 are MNHNY and SVGAGI (reference sequence). Trimming pared 5 bases from V and 4 bases from J, leaving 18 bases between. This CDR3 has 16 amino acids. CDR3 DNA sequence: TGTGCCAGCAGTCCCCGGGTGTCAGGGAGTTACAATGAGCAGTTCTTC. Translating it yields CASSPRVSGSYNEQFF.

V and J are TRBV4-3 and TRBJ2-3, with 9 nucleotides matching TRBD2. J gave up 6 bases and V 5 bases, and 6 bases lay outside the gene matches. Per the germline V gene, CDR1 is LGHNA and CDR2 is YSLEER. This CDR3 has 14 amino acids. CDR3: CASSKAGGVDTQYF. DNA for the CDR3: TGCGCCAGCAGCAAAGCGGGGGGCGTGGATACGCAGTATTTT.

The chain couples TRBV5-5 to TRBJ2-1; 8 bases are shared with TRBD1. Germline V gene lookup returns CDR1 SGHKS and CDR2 YYEKEE (reference sequence). Trimming removed 2 bases from V and 6 bases from J; junction bases left unmatched: 7. There are 15 residues in the CDR3. For the CDR3, the DNA is TGTGCCAGCAGCTTCTCCGGGACAGGCAGCAATGAGCAGTTCTTC. Residues: CASSFSGTGSNEQFF.

This chain links TRBV11-2 with TRBJ1-3; TRBD1 agrees at 7 bases. V lost 5 bases and J lost 6; bases outside the gene matches: 10. Germline V gives CDR1 SGHAT, CDR2 FQNNGV. The CDR3 is 15 amino acids. CDR3 DNA sequence: TGTGCCAGCAGCGCAAACCGGGACAGATTAAACACCATATATTTT. Amino acid sequence: CASSANRDRLNTIYF. The variable domain in full, completed from reference TRBV11-2 and TRBJ1-3, reads EAGVAQSPRYKIIEKRQSVAFWCNPISGHATLYWYQQILGQGPKLLIQFQNNGVVDDSQLPKDRFSAERLKGVDSTLKIQPAKLEDSAVYLCASSANRDRLNTIYFGEGSWLTVV.

The chain joins TRBV7-2 to TRBJ2-7, with 10 positions matching TRBD2. With V trimmed by 5 bases and J by 0 bases, 4 bases remained unmatched. Per the germline V gene, CDR1 is SGHTA and CDR2 is FQGNSA. This CDR3 spans 15 amino acids. The CDR3 loop is CASSVSGGTSYEQYF. The CDR3, as DNA: TGTGCCAGCAGCGTTAGCGGGGGGACCTCCTACGAGCAGTACTTC.

The V and J genes are TRBV10-1 and TRBJ2-7, with D perhaps given as TRBD1 or TRBD2 (5 bases each). The V gene lost 7 bases and the J gene lost 5 bases, with 12 bases spanning the gap. Germline V CDR1 and CDR2: WNHNN, SYGVQD (reference sequence). This CDR3 is built from 12 residues. The chain's CDR3 is CASMPGPNEQYF. The CDR3 DNA reads TGCGCCAGCATGCCGGGACCGAACGAGCAGTACTTC.

This sequence joins TRBV19 and TRBJ2-7; D is unclear. The CDR3 contains 15 residues. Deletions cut 2 bases from V and 1 base from J, with 12 bases between. Germline V gives CDR1 LNHDA, CDR2 SQIVND (reference sequence). Here the CDR3 reads CASSITFTASYEQYF. The DNA of the CDR3 is TGTGCCAGTAGTATAACCTTTACTGCGTCCTACGAGCAGTACTTC. The variable domain in full, completed from reference TRBV19 and TRBJ2-7, reads DGGITQSPKYLFRKEGQNVTLSCEQNLNHDAMYWYRQDPGQGLRLIYYSQIVNDFQKGDIAEGYSVSREKKESFPLTVTSAQKNPTAFYLCASSITFTASYEQYFGPGTRLTVT.

V gene TRBV7-2 combines with J gene TRBJ2-1; D is unresolved. From germline, CDR1 is SGHTA and CDR2 FQGNSA. V was trimmed by 2 bases and J by 8 bases, leaving 4 bases between them. The CDR3 length is 11 residues. The CDR3 spells CASSLLYEQFF. DNA of the CDR3: TGTGCCAGCAGCTTACTCTATGAGCAGTTCTTC.

The chain couples TRBV14 to TRBJ2-7; TRBD2 matches 7 bases. Germline CDR1 is SGHDN and CDR2 is FVKESK. This CDR3 is built from 16 residues. The junction had 10 bases not matched to a gene; V was cut back by 0 bases and J by 5 bases. In DNA, the CDR3 is TGTGCCAGCAGCCAAGATATCGGCGGGAGTAGGGACGAGCAGTACTTC. Translating gives CASSQDIGGSRDEQYF.

The rearrangement joins TRBV4-2 to TRBJ1-3; 7 nucleotides match TRBD1. The trim removed 0 bases at V and 3 bases at J, leaving 8 bases unmatched. CDR1 and CDR2 from the germline V gene are LGHNA and YNFKEQ. This CDR3 region has 17 residues. Here the CDR3 reads CASSQDRQGMSGNTIYF. The CDR3 DNA sequence: TGTGCCAGCAGCCAAGATAGACAGGGAATGAGTGGAAACACCATATATTTT.